This TCR beta chain was sequenced for a study of blood T cell repertoires in COVID-19. Profiling relied on immunoSEQ multiplex PCR, and the TCRdb table lists in-frame clones only, not all of them. Here the sample spans 180,000 or so clones, approximately 90% being singletons. V was shortened by 2 bases and J by 3 bases, with 16 bases between the two germline ends. CDR3 length: 17 residues. CDR1 MNHNS and CDR2 SASEGT come from the germline V gene. Sequencing was performed on peripheral blood. The sequence came from a man between 18 and 29 years old with acute or convalescent COVID-19. The rearrangement joins TRBV6-1 to TRBJ1-4; D is ambiguous. The CDR3 DNA sequence: TGTGCCAGCAGTGAACATCTGACGGACTACTCTAATGAAAAACTGTTTTTT. Its translation: CASSEHLTDYSNEKLFF.